The clone carrying this TCR beta chain has more than one count but fewer than ten. Its antigen is still unknown. This sample is part of a study of beta chain features in type 1 diabetes. Across the study: Comparable age, gender and cell yields were observed in patients relative to healthy donors.

Study-wide results and caveats: Any HLA effect on TCRB rearrangement was left unresolved by small sub-analyses.

Expressed TCRB transcripts got sequenced, as all isolated RNA was reverse transcribed. Sequencing was performed with immunoSEQ multiplex PCR; in TCRdb, only in-frame clones are kept and a portion is missing. The sample has 900,000 or so clones, about a sixth seen once. It was one heparinised blood draw, averaging about 110 mL, that each donor gave. The junction had 8 bases not matched to a gene; V was cut back by 4 bases and J by 8 bases. This CDR3 has 15 residues. Germline V lookup: CDR1 SGHTA, CDR2 FQGTGA. Input material: naive CD4+ T cells from blood. V and J are TRBV7-3 and TRBJ2-1; 10 positions agree with TRBD2. This receptor was obtained from a woman aged 18-35 years in good health. Written as DNA, the CDR3 is TGTGCCAGCAGCTCGCCGGGACTAGCGATAGATGAGCAGTTCTTC. Translation: CASSSPGLAIDEQFF.